The 9 T cell receptor beta chains given below trace back to one sample, sequenced in a study of T cell responses to AZD1222 COVID-19 vaccine. The protocol was immunoSEQ multiplex PCR, while the TCRdb copy is restricted to in-frame clones and leaves out a portion. The sample holds some 64,000 clones, approximately 83% seen once. Sequencing used peripheral blood, obtained on day 0 of AZD1222 vaccination. These receptors were taken from an adult in good health.

The V and J genes are TRBV24-1 and TRBJ2-2; 8 bases fit TRBD2. Germline loops: CDR1 KGHDR, CDR2 SFDVKD. Trimming removed 4 bases from V and 7 bases from J; junction bases left unmatched: 4. This CDR3 is 14 amino acids long. CDR3 sequence reads: CATSDVAGNGELFF. As DNA, the CDR3 is TGTGCCACCAGTGACGTAGCGGGGAACGGGGAGCTGTTTTTT.

The chain couples TRBV7-9 to TRBJ1-6; D call uncertain. The V end was cut by 5 bases, the J end by 4 bases, with 15 bases between. This CDR3 is built from 16 residues. Germline CDR1 and CDR2: SEHNR and FQNEAQ (reference sequence). CDR3 loop: CASSPRAGGYNSPLHF. CDR3 in DNA: TGTGCCAGCAGCCCCCGTGCCGGCGGTTATAATTCACCCCTCCACTTT.

V is TRBV12-3 or TRBV12-4 and J is TRBJ1-1, with 11 bases matching TRBD1. The CDR3 contains 12 residues. J gave up 12 bases and V 6 bases, and 6 bases lay outside the gene matches. The CDR3 spells CASSLGTGGPFF. Here the CDR3 DNA reads TGTGCCAGCAGCCTCGGGACAGGGGGACCTTTCTTT.

The chain joins TRBV27 to TRBJ1-3; no reliable D call. Germline V gene lookup returns CDR1 MNHEY and CDR2 SMNVEV (reference sequence). The ends were cut back, 5 bases at V and 2 bases at J, with 16 bases in the middle. The CDR3 sequence is 16 residues long. The CDR3 loop is CASSPTTGSTGNTIYF. In DNA, the CDR3 is TGTGCCAGCAGTCCAACGACGGGGTCAACTGGAAACACCATATATTTT.

CDR3 amino acids: CASSIQTGGVQPQHF. DNA of the CDR3: TGTGCCAGTAGTATCCAGACAGGGGGCGTTCAGCCCCAGCATTTT. The V and J genes are TRBV19 and TRBJ1-5, with 10 bases that match TRBD1. Germline CDR1 is LNHDA and CDR2 is SQIVND (reference sequence). This CDR3 spans 15 amino acids. After removal of 3 bases from V and 6 bases from J, the junction contained 5 bases not matched to a gene.

CDR3 amino acids: CASSQQGDTEAFF. CDR3 nucleotides: TGCGCCAGCAGCCAGCAGGGGGACACTGAAGCTTTCTTT. The rearrangement uses TRBV4-1 and TRBJ1-1, with 7 positions matching TRBD1. The CDR3 is 13 amino acids. Germline V gives CDR1 MGHRA, CDR2 YSYEKL. J lost 3 bases, V lost 3 bases, and 1 base had no gene match.

V and J are TRBV7-3 and TRBJ2-3; 9 nucleotides match TRBD2. CDR1 and CDR2 (germline): SGHTA, FQGTGA. V dropped 5 bases and J dropped 0; count of bases not matched to a gene: 6. CDR3 length: 16 amino acids. As DNA, the CDR3 is TGTGCCAGCAGCCAAGCGGGGGGTTCTAGCACAGATACGCAGTATTTT. It codes for CASSQAGGSSTDTQYF.

This chain joins TRBV10-3 and TRBJ2-5, with 9 bases fitting TRBD2. Unmatched junction bases numbered 6, after V lost 3 bases and J lost 1 base. CDR1 and CDR2 (germline): ENHRY, SYGVKD. The CDR3 is 16 residues long. The CDR3 DNA reads TGTGCCATCAGTGACGATGCAGCGGGGGGCCAAGAGACCCAGTACTTC. This sequence encodes CAISDDAAGGQETQYF.

This rearrangement joins TRBV28 to TRBJ1-5, with D tentatively TRBD1 (5 bases). The CDR3 is 11 residues long. Germline lookup yields CDR1 MDHEN and CDR2 SYDVKM. The V and J ends lost 5 bases and 10 bases respectively, with 9 bases between them. For the CDR3, the DNA is TGTGCCAGCAGTCCCCAGGGACCCCAGCATTTT. This translates into CASSPQGPQHF.